This TCR beta chain was captured in a study of T cell clones after liver transplantation. Study overall: TCRbeta sequencing after a pre-transplant mixed lymphocyte reaction identified graft-donor-reactive clones, later tracked in post-transplant blood. Three of the eight recipients were HCV-positive; the rest had non-autoimmune, non-viral transplant indications.

This CDR3 has 14 amino acids. Per the germline V gene, CDR1 is MNHNS and CDR2 is SASEGT. Trimming at V came to 5 bases and at J to 1 base, leaving 0 bases not matched to a gene. TCRdb's copy holds only in-frame clones and misses some; the assay was immunoSEQ multiplex PCR. Among tens of thousands of clones listed, roughly 80% were seen once. The TCR originated in a human patient who received a liver transplant. Some T cells here may be from the graft donor. The sample was CD4+ T cells from blood, taken 12 months after liver transplant. The chain joins TRBV6-1 to TRBJ2-3, with TRBD2 matching over 10 bases. The CDR3 nucleotides are TGTGCCAGCAGTCTAGCGGGAGGCACAGATACGCAGTATTTT. Translation: CASSLAGGTDTQYF.